This TCR beta chain was identified in a study of T cell repertoires in cytomegalovirus infection. The overall study: Both CMV infection and a matching HLA type were indicated by public TCR beta signatures.

The CDR3 length is 13 residues. Germline values: CDR1 SEHNR, CDR2 FQNEAQ (reference sequence). V was shortened by 5 bases and J by 2 bases, with 9 bases between the two germline ends. TCRdb re-called the reads with MiXCR, one entry per CDR3 protein. The table records approximately 700,000 distinct CDR3 sequences, less than 40% of them present only once. This rearrangement joins TRBV7-9 to TRBJ2-5; tentative D call: TRBD1 (6 bases). The sample consisted of PBMCs. The receptor was isolated from a human donor in good health (CMV status not recorded). Some clones in this sample may be carry-over from other donors' samples. The CDR3, as DNA: TGTGCCAGCAGCGTAGGGGGTCAAGAGACCCAGTACTTC. Translated: CASSVGGQETQYF. Full variable domain (rest looked up from reference TRBV7-9 and TRBJ2-5): DTGVSQNPRHKITKRGQNVTFRCDPISEHNRLYWYRQTLGQGPEFLTYFQNEAQLEKSRLLSDRFSAERPKGSFSTLEIQRTEQGDSAMYLCASSVGGQETQYFGPGTRLLVL.